This T cell receptor beta chain was sequenced for a study of blood T cell repertoires in COVID-19. Study summary: Sites across the United States, Italy and Spain contributed samples from acute and convalescent COVID-19. PBMCs, B-cell-depleted T cells, or T cells were the source of the cDNA or gDNA that made up the material.

J lost 9 bases, V lost 5 bases, and 6 bases had no gene match. Germline V gene sequence: CDR1 SGHAT, CDR2 FQNNGV. The CDR3 spans 14 residues. Per the original methods: Reference gene primer amplification gave estimated nucleated cell counts. Libraries were prepared by immunoSEQ multiplex PCR; TCRdb keeps only in-frame clonotypes and omits some of them. V, J and clone size were drawn from that table, and D and trimming were deduced from the DNA. This sample carries some 52,000 clones, 90% of them seen once, and the ten largest clones take 2.5% to 3.5%. The specimen sequenced was peripheral blood. This chain uses TRBV11-2 with TRBJ2-1; 11 bases line up with TRBD2. The TCR sequence derives from a human donor in a cohort sampled during active COVID-19. The CDR3: CASSKLAGAGEQFF. The CDR3 DNA follows: TGTGCCAGCAGCAAACTAGCGGGAGCGGGTGAGCAGTTCTTC.